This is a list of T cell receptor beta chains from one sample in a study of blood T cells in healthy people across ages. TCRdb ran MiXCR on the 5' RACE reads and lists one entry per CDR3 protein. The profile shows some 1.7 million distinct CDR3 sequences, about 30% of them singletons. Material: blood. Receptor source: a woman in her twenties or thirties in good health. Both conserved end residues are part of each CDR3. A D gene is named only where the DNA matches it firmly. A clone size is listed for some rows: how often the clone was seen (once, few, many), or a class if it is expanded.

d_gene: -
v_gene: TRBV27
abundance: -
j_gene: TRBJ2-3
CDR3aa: CASSLSRTSGDTQYF
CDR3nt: TGTGCCAGCAGTTTATCTAGGACCTCCGGCGATACGCAGTATTTT

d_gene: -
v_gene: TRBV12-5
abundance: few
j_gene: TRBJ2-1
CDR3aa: CASGTAGTLLGNNEQFF
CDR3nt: TGTGCTAGTGGTACCGCCGGGACTCTACTTGGGAACAATGAGCAGTTCTTC

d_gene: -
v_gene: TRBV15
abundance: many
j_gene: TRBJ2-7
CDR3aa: CATSRDLQTMYEQYF
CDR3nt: TGTGCCACCAGCAGAGATTTGCAGACTATGTACGAGCAGTACTTC

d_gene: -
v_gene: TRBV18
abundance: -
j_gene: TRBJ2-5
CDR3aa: CASTLATAYNEQYF
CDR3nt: TGTGCCAGCACCTTAGCGACCGCCTACAATGAGCAGTACTTC

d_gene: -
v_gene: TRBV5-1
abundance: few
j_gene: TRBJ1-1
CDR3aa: CASRREGGTEAFF
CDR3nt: TGCGCCAGCAGGAGGGAGGGTGGCACTGAAGCTTTCTTT

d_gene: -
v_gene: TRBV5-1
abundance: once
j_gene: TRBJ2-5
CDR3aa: CASSLTTGHTGTQYF
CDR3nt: TGCGCCAGCAGCTTGACTACGGGACATACGGGGACCCAGTACTTC

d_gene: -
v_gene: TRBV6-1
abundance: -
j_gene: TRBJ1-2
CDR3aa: CASTGPETNYGYTF
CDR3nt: TGTGCCAGCACGGGTCCGGAGACTAACTATGGCTACACCTTC

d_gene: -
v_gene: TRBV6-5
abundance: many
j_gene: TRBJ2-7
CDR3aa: CASSYTRMRNEQYF
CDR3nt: TGTGCCAGCAGTTACACTCGGATGAGAAACGAGCAGTACTTC

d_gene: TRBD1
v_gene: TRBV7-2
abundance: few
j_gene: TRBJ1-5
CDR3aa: CASSQRQGWQPQHF
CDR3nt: TGTGCCAGCAGCCAACGACAGGGGTGGCAGCCCCAGCATTTT

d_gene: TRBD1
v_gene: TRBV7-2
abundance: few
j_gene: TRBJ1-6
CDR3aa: CASSRAGGPMDSPLHF
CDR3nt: TGTGCCAGCAGCAGAGCAGGGGGCCCTATGGATTCACCCCTCCACTTT

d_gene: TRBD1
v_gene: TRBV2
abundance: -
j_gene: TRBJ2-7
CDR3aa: CASMSRTGVYEQYF
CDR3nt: TGTGCCAGCATGTCGCGGACAGGGGTTTACGAGCAGTACTTC

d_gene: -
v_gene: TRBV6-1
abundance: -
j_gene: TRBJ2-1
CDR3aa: CASRERELYNEQFF
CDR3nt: TGTGCCAGCAGGGAGAGGGAATTATACAATGAGCAGTTCTTC

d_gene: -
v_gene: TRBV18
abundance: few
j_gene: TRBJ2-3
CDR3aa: CASSGVGATDTQYF
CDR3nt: TGTGCCAGCTCCGGGGTAGGCGCCACAGATACGCAGTATTTT

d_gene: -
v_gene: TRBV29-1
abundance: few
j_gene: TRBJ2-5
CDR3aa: CSSPGASQETQYF
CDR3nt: TGCAGCTCCCCGGGGGCCAGTCAAGAGACCCAGTACTTC

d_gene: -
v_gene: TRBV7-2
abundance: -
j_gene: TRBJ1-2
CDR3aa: CASTSRPGTVNYGYTF
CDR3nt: TGTGCCAGCACCTCACGGCCCGGGACGGTTAACTATGGCTACACCTTC

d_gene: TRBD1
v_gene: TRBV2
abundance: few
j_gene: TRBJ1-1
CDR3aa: CASRGTGADTEAFF
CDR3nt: TGTGCCAGCAGAGGCACAGGGGCGGACACTGAAGCTTTCTTT

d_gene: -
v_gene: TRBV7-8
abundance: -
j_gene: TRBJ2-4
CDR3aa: CASSETKEVLAKNIQYF
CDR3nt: TGTGCCAGCAGCGAAACTAAGGAAGTTTTAGCCAAAAACATTCAGTACTTC

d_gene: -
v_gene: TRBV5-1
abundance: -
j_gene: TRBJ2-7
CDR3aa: CASSLGGGVKYEQYF
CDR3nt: TGCGCCAGCAGCTTGGGGGGTGGAGTGAAATACGAGCAGTACTTC

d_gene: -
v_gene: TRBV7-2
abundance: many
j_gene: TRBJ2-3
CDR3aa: CASRGVPDTQYF
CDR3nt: TGTGCCAGCAGGGGGGTACCAGATACGCAGTATTTT

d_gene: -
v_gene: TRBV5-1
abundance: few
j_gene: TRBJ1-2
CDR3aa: CASSLRAAQSNYGYTF
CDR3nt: TGCGCCAGCAGCTTGAGGGCCGCCCAATCTAACTATGGCTACACCTTC

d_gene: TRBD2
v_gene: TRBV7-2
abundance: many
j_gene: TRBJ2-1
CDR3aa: CASSRGLAENEQFF
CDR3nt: TGTGCCAGCAGCCGGGGACTAGCCGAAAATGAGCAGTTCTTC

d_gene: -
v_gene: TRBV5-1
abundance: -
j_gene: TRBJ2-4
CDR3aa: CASGLPAGSSYNEQYF
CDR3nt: TGCGCCAGCGGCCTCCCGGCGGGGAGCTCCTACAATGAGCAGTACTTC

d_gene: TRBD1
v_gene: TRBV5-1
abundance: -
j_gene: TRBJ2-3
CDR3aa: CASSSPTGADTQYF
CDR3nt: TGCGCCAGCAGCTCACCGACAGGGGCAGATACGCAGTATTTT

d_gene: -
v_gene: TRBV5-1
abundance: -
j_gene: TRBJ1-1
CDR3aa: CASSLAQGPAEAFF
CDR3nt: TGCGCCAGCAGCCTGGCCCAGGGGCCCGCTGAAGCTTTCTTT

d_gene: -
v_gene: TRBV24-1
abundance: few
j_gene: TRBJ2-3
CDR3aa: CATSRTSDTQYF
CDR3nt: TGTGCCACCAGCCGGACGAGCGATACGCAGTATTTT

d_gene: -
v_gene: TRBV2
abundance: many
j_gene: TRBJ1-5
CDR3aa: CASSQTGDSNQPQHF
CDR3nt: TGTGCCAGCAGCCAGACTGGAGATAGCAATCAGCCCCAGCATTTT

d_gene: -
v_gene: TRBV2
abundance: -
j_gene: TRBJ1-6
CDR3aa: CASRERTINSPLHF
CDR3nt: TGTGCCAGCAGGGAACGTACGATTAATTCACCCCTCCACTTT

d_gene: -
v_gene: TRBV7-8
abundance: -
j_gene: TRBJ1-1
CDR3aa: CASSLDLGSINTEAFF
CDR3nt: TGTGCCAGCAGCTTAGATTTAGGCAGTATTAACACTGAAGCTTTCTTT

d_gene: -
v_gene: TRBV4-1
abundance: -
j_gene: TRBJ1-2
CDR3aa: CASSQDVGMRYGYTF
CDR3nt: TGCGCCAGCAGCCAAGATGTTGGGATGCGGTATGGCTACACCTTC

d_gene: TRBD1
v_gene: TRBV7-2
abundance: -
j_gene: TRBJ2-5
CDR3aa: CANSLDRTGKTQYF
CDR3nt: TGTGCCAACAGCTTAGACCGGACAGGCAAGACCCAGTACTTC

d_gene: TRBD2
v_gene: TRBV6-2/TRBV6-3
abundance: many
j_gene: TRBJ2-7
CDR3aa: CASRDSGRYATYEQYF
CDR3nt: TGTGCCAGCAGGGATAGCGGGAGGTACGCGACCTACGAGCAGTACTTC

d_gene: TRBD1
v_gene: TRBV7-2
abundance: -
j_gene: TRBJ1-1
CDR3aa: CASSIQGGTEAFF
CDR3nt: TGTGCCAGCAGCATACAGGGGGGCACTGAAGCTTTCTTT

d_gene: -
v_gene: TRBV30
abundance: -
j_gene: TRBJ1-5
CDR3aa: CAWRSAQGQPQHF
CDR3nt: TGTGCCTGGAGGTCGGCACAAGGACAGCCCCAGCATTTT

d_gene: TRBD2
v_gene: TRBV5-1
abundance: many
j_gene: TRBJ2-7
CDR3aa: CASSLSGGAYEQYF
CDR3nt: TGCGCCAGCAGCCTTAGCGGGGGTGCCTACGAGCAGTACTTC

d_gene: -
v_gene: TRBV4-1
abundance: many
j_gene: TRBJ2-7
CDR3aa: CASSQDAGVASEQYF
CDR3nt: TGCGCCAGCAGCCAAGACGCAGGAGTCGCCTCCGAGCAGTACTTC

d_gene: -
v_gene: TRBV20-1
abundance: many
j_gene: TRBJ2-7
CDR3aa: CSARDYRSDEQYF
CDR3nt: TGCAGTGCTAGAGATTACAGGTCTGACGAGCAGTACTTC

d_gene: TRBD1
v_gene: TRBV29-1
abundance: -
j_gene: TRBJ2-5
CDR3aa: CSVARTGGAWETQYF
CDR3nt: TGCAGCGTTGCCCGGACAGGGGGAGCCTGGGAGACCCAGTACTTC

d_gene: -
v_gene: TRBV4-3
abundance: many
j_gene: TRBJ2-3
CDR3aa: CASSQVGLDEDTQYF
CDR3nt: TGCGCCAGCAGCCAAGTTGGTCTTGATGAAGATACGCAGTATTTT

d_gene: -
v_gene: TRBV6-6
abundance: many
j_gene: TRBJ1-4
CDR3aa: CASSYDRQGEKLFF
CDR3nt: TGTGCCAGCAGTTACGACCGGCAGGGGGAAAAACTGTTTTTT

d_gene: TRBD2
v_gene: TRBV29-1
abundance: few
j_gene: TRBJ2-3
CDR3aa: CSAKTSGVSTDTQYF
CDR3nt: TGCAGCGCCAAAACTAGCGGGGTCAGCACAGATACGCAGTATTTT

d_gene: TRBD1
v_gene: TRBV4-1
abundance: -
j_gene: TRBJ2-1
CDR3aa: CASSPALGTGMPNEQFF
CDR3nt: TGCGCCAGCAGTCCCGCCCTAGGGACAGGGATGCCCAATGAGCAGTTCTTC

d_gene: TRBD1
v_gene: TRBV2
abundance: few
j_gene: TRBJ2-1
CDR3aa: CASSPQGTVGDEQFF
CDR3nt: TGTGCCAGCAGTCCCCAAGGGACAGTAGGCGATGAGCAGTTCTTC

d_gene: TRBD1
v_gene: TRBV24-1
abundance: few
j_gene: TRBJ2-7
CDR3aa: CATSDSGGTGGYEQYF
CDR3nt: TGTGCCACCAGTGATTCAGGCGGGACAGGTGGGTACGAGCAGTACTTC

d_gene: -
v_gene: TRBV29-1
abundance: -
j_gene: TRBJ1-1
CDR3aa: CSVAWGLHTEAFF
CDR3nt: TGCAGCGTAGCATGGGGCCTCCACACTGAAGCTTTCTTT

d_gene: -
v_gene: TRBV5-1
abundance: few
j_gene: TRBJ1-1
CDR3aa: CASGEGWGTEAFF
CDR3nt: TGCGCCAGCGGCGAAGGGTGGGGCACTGAAGCTTTCTTT

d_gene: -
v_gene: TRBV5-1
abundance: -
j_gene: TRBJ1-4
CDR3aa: CASSLERATNEKLFF
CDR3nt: TGCGCCAGCAGCTTGGAGAGAGCAACTAATGAAAAACTGTTTTTT

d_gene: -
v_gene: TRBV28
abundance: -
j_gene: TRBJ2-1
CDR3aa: CASSLSINEQFF
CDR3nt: TGTGCCAGCAGTTTGTCAATCAATGAGCAGTTCTTC

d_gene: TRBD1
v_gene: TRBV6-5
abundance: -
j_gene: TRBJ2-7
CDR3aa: CASRTGQGRYEQYF
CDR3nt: TGTGCCAGCAGAACGGGACAGGGGAGGTACGAGCAGTACTTC

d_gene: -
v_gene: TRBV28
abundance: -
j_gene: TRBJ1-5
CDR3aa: CAGSLNRDSNQPQHF
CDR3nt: TGTGCCGGCAGCCTAAACAGGGATAGCAATCAGCCCCAGCATTTT

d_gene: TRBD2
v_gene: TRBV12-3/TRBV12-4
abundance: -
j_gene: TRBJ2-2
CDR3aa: CACRGGNTGELFF
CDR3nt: TGTGCCTGCCGCGGGGGGAACACCGGGGAGCTGTTTTTT

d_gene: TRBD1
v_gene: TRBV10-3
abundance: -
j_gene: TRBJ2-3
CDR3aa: CAISERQGMSTDTQYF
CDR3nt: TGTGCCATCAGTGAAAGACAGGGGATGAGCACAGATACGCAGTATTTT

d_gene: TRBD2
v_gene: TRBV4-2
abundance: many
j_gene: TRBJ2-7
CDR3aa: CASSRGLGAGDYEQYF
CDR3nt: TGTGCCAGCTCGAGAGGCTTGGGAGCGGGAGACTACGAGCAGTACTTC

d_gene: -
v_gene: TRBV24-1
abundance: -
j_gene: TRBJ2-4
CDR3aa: CATGDAGGGIQYF
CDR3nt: TGTGCCACCGGTGACGCAGGGGGGGGCATTCAGTACTTC

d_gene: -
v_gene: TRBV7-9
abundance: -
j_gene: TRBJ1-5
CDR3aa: CASSLGDGVYSNQPQHF
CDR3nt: TGTGCCAGCAGCTTAGGGGACGGAGTTTATAGCAATCAGCCCCAGCATTTT

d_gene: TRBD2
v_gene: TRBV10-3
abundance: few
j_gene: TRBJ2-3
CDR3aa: CASGRLAGGIDTQYF
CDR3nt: TGTGCCAGTGGCCGACTAGCGGGGGGGATAGATACGCAGTATTTT

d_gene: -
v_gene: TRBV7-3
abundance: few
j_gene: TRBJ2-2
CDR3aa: CASSFSQGFNTGELFF
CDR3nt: TGTGCCAGCAGCTTTTCCCAGGGGTTTAACACCGGGGAGCTGTTTTTT